This TCR beta chain is drawn from a study of blood T cell repertoires in COVID-19. Looking at the study overall: The analysed material was cDNA or gDNA that came from T cells, B-cell-depleted T cells, or PBMCs.

Authors' analysis steps: For nucleated cells, counts were estimated from reference gene primer amplification. Measured with immunoSEQ multiplex PCR; TCRdb has only the in-frame clones, and not every one. V and J calls and clone size come straight from that table; D and trimming were deduced from the DNA. The table shows about 99,000 clones, with about 83% occurring only once. J was trimmed by 3 bases and V by 5 bases; bases with no gene match: 4. Germline values: CDR1 SGHVS, CDR2 FNYEAQ. The CDR3 totals 15 residues. The sample consisted of peripheral blood. This sequence originates from a man aged 70 or older with active or convalescent COVID-19. The genes are TRBV7-6 and TRBJ2-2, with 9 bases fitting TRBD1. In DNA form, the CDR3 reads TGTGCCAGCAGCGTACAGGGGGCAGACACCGGGGAGCTGTTTTTT. Protein product: CASSVQGADTGELFF.